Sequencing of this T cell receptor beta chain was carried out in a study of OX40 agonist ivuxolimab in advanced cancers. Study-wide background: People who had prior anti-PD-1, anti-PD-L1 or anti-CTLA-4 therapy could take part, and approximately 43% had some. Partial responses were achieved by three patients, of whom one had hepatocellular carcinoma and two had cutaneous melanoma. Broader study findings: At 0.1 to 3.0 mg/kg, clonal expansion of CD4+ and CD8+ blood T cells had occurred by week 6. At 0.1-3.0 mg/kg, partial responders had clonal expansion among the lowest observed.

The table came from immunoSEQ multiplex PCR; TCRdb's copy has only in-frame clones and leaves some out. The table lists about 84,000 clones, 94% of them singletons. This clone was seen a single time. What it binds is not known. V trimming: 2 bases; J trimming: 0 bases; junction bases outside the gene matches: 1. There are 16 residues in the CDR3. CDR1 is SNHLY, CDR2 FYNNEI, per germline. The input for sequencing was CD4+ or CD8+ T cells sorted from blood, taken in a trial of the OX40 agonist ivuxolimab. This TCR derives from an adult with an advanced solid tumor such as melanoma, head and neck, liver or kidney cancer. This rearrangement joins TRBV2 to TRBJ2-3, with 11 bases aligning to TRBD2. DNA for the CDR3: TGTGCCAGCAGTGAATGGACTAGCGGGAGCACAGATACGCAGTATTTT. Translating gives CASSEWTSGSTDTQYF.